This T cell receptor beta chain was captured in a study of a mutant IDH1 vaccine in newly diagnosed glioma. The overall study: Eight vaccinations were given in weeks 1, 3, 5, 7, 11, 15, 19 and 23. Treated patients, about 62% male and approximately 40% female, averaged approximately 40 years of age. Earlier care involved radiotherapy, temozolomide, or both, and the majority received both.

TCRdb's table, derived via immunoSEQ multiplex PCR, lists solely in-frame clones and lacks some. Of fewer than 65,000 clones listed, 80% are singletons. As to time point: week 11, during vaccination. Each dose of the vaccine consisted of 300 ug of mutant IDH1 20-mer peptide, with topical imiquimod. Concerning this clone: The antigen remains undetermined.

CDR3 size: 14 residues. Germline CDR1 is MNHNS and CDR2 is SASEGT. The V gene lost 1 base and the J gene lost 2 bases, with 7 bases spanning the gap. Source: PBMCs, taken from a glioma patient whose treatment included an IDH1 peptide vaccine. This receptor was obtained from a man aged 50 or older with glioma. The chain has TRBV6-1 and TRBJ2-3; D is ambiguous. CDR3 nucleotides: TGTGCCAGCAGTGAAGAGGGCTCCACAGATACGCAGTATTTT. It yields the protein CASSEEGSTDTQYF.